The 25 T cell receptor beta chains below come from one sample, sequenced in a study of blood T cell repertoires in COVID-19. Method: immunoSEQ multiplex PCR; TCRdb's copy keeps in-frame clones and lacks some. Altogether roughly 380,000 clones are present, about 90% being singletons, with the ten largest covering under 3%. The sequenced material came from PBMCs or T cells enriched from blood (not recorded which). The source of these receptors is a woman in her twenties or thirties who had recovered from COVID-19.

The chain joins TRBV5-1 to TRBJ2-7; D is perhaps TRBD2 (6 bases). The V gene lost 4 bases and the J gene lost 5 bases, with 28 bases spanning the gap. The CDR3 has 18 amino acids. In germline, CDR1 is SGHRS, CDR2 YFSETQ. CDR3 sequence (DNA): TGCGCCAGCAGCCCGCGAAGTGGCCGGGAGTGGGATGTAGACGAGCAGTACTTC. It yields the protein CASSPRSGREWDVDEQYF. The complete variable domain, with remaining parts taken from reference TRBV5-1 and TRBJ2-7, reads KAGVTQTPRYLIKTRGQQVTLSCSPISGHRSVSWYQQTPGQGLQFLFEYFSETQRNKGNFPGRFSGRQFSNSRSEMNVSTLELGDSALYLCASSPRSGREWDVDEQYFGPGTRLTVT.

As concerns this clone: The sample carries other DNA sequences with the same CDR3. This rearrangement joins TRBV2 to TRBJ2-6, with TRBD1 matching 7 bases. Germline loops: CDR1 SNHLY, CDR2 FYNNEI. V gave up 3 bases and J gave up 2 bases; unmatched junction bases: 1. The CDR3 totals 15 residues. The CDR3 sequence is CASSDDRAGANVLTF. CDR3 nucleotide sequence: TGTGCCAGCAGTGACGACAGGGCTGGGGCCAACGTCCTGACTTTC. The full variable domain, completed using reference TRBV2 and TRBJ2-6, is EPEVTQTPSHQVTQMGQEVILRCVPISNHLYFYWYRQILGQKVEFLVSFYNNEISEKSEIFDDQFSVERPDGSNFTLKIRSTKLEDSAMYFCASSDDRAGANVLTFGAGSRLTVL.

The chain recombines TRBV7-2 with TRBJ2-5; D is perhaps TRBD1 (6 bases). This CDR3 has 15 amino acids. Trimming shortened V by 5 bases and J by 2 bases, and 15 bases separated the two germline ends. The germline V gene encodes CDR1 SGHTA and CDR2 FQGNSA. CDR3 sequence reads: CASSLGAALQETQYF. In nucleotides, the CDR3 is TGTGCCAGCAGCCTGGGGGCAGCCTTACAAGAGACCCAGTACTTC.

The chain is built from TRBV19 and TRBJ2-7; 9 bases fit TRBD1. The junction had 8 bases not matched to a gene; V was cut back by 3 bases and J by 2 bases. The V gene's germline CDR1 is LNHDA and CDR2 SQIVND (reference sequence). There are 16 residues in the CDR3. This CDR3 reads CASSIHGTGNPYEQYF. For the CDR3, the DNA is TGTGCCAGTAGTATCCACGGGACAGGGAACCCCTACGAGCAGTACTTC.

The genes are TRBV19 and TRBJ2-7; TRBD1 is a possible D gene (5 bases). From germline, CDR1 is LNHDA and CDR2 SQIVND (reference sequence). V lost 5 bases, J lost 3 bases, and 17 bases lay in between. The CDR3 runs to 15 residues. The CDR3 coding sequence is TGTGCCAGTAGTGACAGACCCGATACTTACTACGAGCAGTACTTC. It is translated as CASSDRPDTYYEQYF.

The chain is built from TRBV3-1 (or the pseudogene TRBV3-2) and TRBJ2-5, with 11 nucleotides matching TRBD2. J was trimmed by 2 bases and V by 0 bases; bases with no gene match: 5. The CDR3 is 17 residues long. Germline CDR1 reads LGHDT; CDR2 reads YNNKEL (reference sequence). CDR3 bases: TGTGCCAGCAGCCAAGACCTAGCGGGGGGACCTCAAGAGACCCAGTACTTC. Protein product: CASSQDLAGGPQETQYF.

V and J are TRBV7-9 and TRBJ2-2, with D tentatively TRBD1 (6 bases). Trimming stripped 3 bases from V and 9 bases from J, with 11 bases between. The CDR3 is 13 residues long. Germline values: CDR1 SEHNR, CDR2 FQNEAQ (reference sequence). CDR3 nucleotides: TGTGCCAGCAGCTTGGCAGGGGAGTGGGAGCTGTTTTTT. This sequence encodes CASSLAGEWELFF.

The chain links TRBV9 to TRBJ2-1; 8 bases are a match to TRBD1. Germline CDR1 is SGDLS and CDR2 is YYNGEE. There are 17 residues in the CDR3. V trimming: 4 bases; J trimming: 5 bases; junction bases outside the gene matches: 14. In DNA form, the CDR3 reads TGTGCCAGCAGCCCAGAGGTTGGGACAGGAGTTAACAATGAGCAGTTCTTC. Translating gives CASSPEVGTGVNNEQFF. Supplemented by reference TRBV9 and TRBJ2-1, the full variable domain reads DSGVTQTPKHLITATGQRVTLRCSPRSGDLSVYWYQQSLDQGLQFLIQYYNGEERAKGNILERFSAQQFPDLHSELNLSSLELGDSALYFCASSPEVGTGVNNEQFFGPGTRLTVL.

CDR3 sequence: CASSIRGSLNEKLFF. The CDR3 coding sequence is TGTGCCAGTAGTATAAGGGGCAGCCTTAATGAAAAACTGTTTTTT. The J gene is TRBJ1-4, the V gene TRBV19, with D perhaps TRBD1 (5 bases). V was clipped by 2 bases and J by 4 bases, with 11 bases between them. The CDR3 runs to 15 residues. Germline CDR1 LNHDA, CDR2 SQIVND (reference sequence).

The rearrangement joins TRBV6-5 to TRBJ1-1; D is unclear. CDR1 MNHEY and CDR2 SVGAGI come from the germline V gene. V was shortened by 7 bases and J by 2 bases, with 11 bases between the two germline ends. This CDR3 has 13 residues. The CDR3 region has the DNA TGTGCCAGCATTGCGAGATTTAACACTGAAGCTTTCTTT. Protein sequence: CASIARFNTEAFF.

The chain carries TRBV11-3 and TRBJ2-7; TRBD2 aligns across 9 bases. Germline CDR1 SGHNT, CDR2 YENEEA. The CDR3 covers 14 residues. V dropped 5 bases and J dropped 7; count of bases not matched to a gene: 9. In nucleotides, the CDR3 is TGTGCCAGCAGCCCCGGGACTAGCCGGGGGGAGCAGTACTTC. It specifies CASSPGTSRGEQYF.

The chain joins TRBV3-1 (or the pseudogene TRBV3-2) to TRBJ2-7, with D hard to call. This CDR3 is built from 14 residues. V was pared by 1 base and J by 0 bases, with 7 bases between. The V gene's germline CDR1 is LGHDT and CDR2 YNNKEL (reference sequence). The CDR3 region is CASSQVASSYEQYF. In nucleotides, the CDR3 is TGTGCCAGCAGCCAAGTCGCTAGCTCCTACGAGCAGTACTTC.

The V call is TRBV7-6, the J call TRBJ2-7; maybe TRBD1 (6 bases). Looked up from germline, CDR1 is SGHVS and CDR2 is FNYEAQ. V shed 4 bases and J shed 0 bases, with 16 bases lying between them. The CDR3 has 16 residues. CDR3 in DNA: TGTGCCAGCAGCTCGACCCTCGACAGGTTCTCCTACGAGCAGTACTTC. Protein product: CASSSTLDRFSYEQYF.

V and J are TRBV27 and TRBJ1-5, with 9 bases lining up with TRBD1. Per the germline V gene, CDR1 is MNHEY and CDR2 is SMNVEV (reference sequence). The CDR3 runs 15 residues. The J segment lost 5 bases and the V segment lost 6 bases, leaving 8 bases of the junction unmatched. CDR3 in amino acids: CASRADRGTYQPQHF. The DNA of the CDR3 is TGTGCCAGCAGAGCGGACAGGGGCACTTATCAGCCCCAGCATTTT.

V and J are TRBV6-5 and TRBJ2-2, with 8 bases lining up with TRBD2. The junction had 1 base not matched to a gene; V was cut back by 2 bases and J by 5 bases. The CDR3 runs to 14 residues. Germline loops: CDR1 MNHEY, CDR2 SVGAGI. For the CDR3, the DNA is TGTGCCAGCAGTTACCGGGAGGGAACCGGGGAGCTGTTTTTT. It encodes CASSYREGTGELFF.

This clone has just one count. This chain joins TRBV28 and TRBJ2-7; 10 nucleotides align to TRBD2. V dropped 4 bases and J dropped 11; count of bases not matched to a gene: 11. Germline V CDR1 and CDR2: MDHEN, SYDVKM. The length of the CDR3 is 14 residues. The DNA of the CDR3 is TGTGCCAGCAGTTCCGGGACTAGCGTTTTTTGGGAGTACTTC. This gives the protein CASSSGTSVFWEYF.

This chain joins TRBV20-1 and TRBJ2-1, with 9 bases identical to TRBD2. Germline V gene lookup returns CDR1 DFQATT and CDR2 SNEGSKA (reference sequence). The CDR3 runs 15 residues. Losses at the gene ends were 6 bases for V and 4 bases for J; bases not matched to a gene: 10. DNA for the CDR3: TGCAGTGCGAGTCCCGGGACTAGCACTTACAATGAGCAGTTCTTC. Residues: CSASPGTSTYNEQFF.

J is TRBJ1-1 and V is TRBV11-3, with TRBD1 matching 7 bases. The germline V gene encodes CDR1 SGHNT and CDR2 YENEEA. The J segment lost 8 bases and the V segment lost 0 bases, leaving 9 bases of the junction unmatched. The CDR3 loop spans 15 amino acids. Written as DNA, the CDR3 is TGTGCCAGCAGCTTAGAGGTAGGGGGCAGGACGGAAGCTTTCTTT. It yields the protein CASSLEVGGRTEAFF. The variable domain in full, with the rest retrieved from reference TRBV11-3 and TRBJ1-1, is EAGVVQSPRYKIIEKKQPVAFWCNPISGHNTLYWYLQNLGQGPELLIRYENEEAVDDSQLPKDRFSAERLKGVDSTLKIQPAELGDSAVYLCASSLEVGGRTEAFFGQGTRLTVV.

V and J are TRBV6-5 and TRBJ1-1; D is unclear. Germline V gene sequence: CDR1 MNHEY, CDR2 SVGAGI. This CDR3 comprises 11 residues. V was trimmed by 10 bases and J by 6 bases, leaving 12 bases between them. The CDR3 loop reads CATSRGPEAFF. The DNA of the CDR3 is TGTGCCACCTCACGAGGTCCTGAAGCTTTCTTT.

The chain couples TRBV5-1 to TRBJ2-5; 9 bases map to TRBD2. In germline, CDR1 is SGHRS, CDR2 YFSETQ. The CDR3 totals 13 residues. Trimming at V came to 5 bases and at J to 1 base, leaving 0 bases not matched to a gene. CDR3 nucleotides: TGCGCCAGCAGAGCGGGGGGCCAAGAGACCCAGTACTTC. Residues: CASRAGGQETQYF.

This clone was detected only once. V and J are TRBV25-1 and TRBJ2-7; unclear D gene. The CDR3 is 13 residues long. The V and J ends lost 7 bases and 5 bases respectively, with 15 bases between them. Per germline, CDR1 MGHDK and CDR2 SYGVNS. In DNA, the CDR3 is TGTGCCAGCACCAAAATGGGCAATCACGAGCAGTACTTC. It is translated as CASTKMGNHEQYF.

The chain has TRBV25-1 and TRBJ1-2; D perhaps matches TRBD1 (6 bases). V gave up 4 bases and J gave up 4 bases, with 19 bases separating them. The CDR3 loop spans 16 amino acids. Looked up from germline, CDR1 is MGHDK and CDR2 is SYGVNS. CDR3: CASSAPIQGLGYGYTF. The CDR3 DNA sequence: TGTGCCAGCAGTGCCCCTATACAGGGTTTGGGCTATGGCTACACCTTC.

The CDR3 region is CAWSSSNNSPLHF. CDR3 coding DNA: TGTGCCTGGAGTTCCAGTAATAATTCACCCCTCCACTTT. The chain is built from TRBV30 and TRBJ1-6; D gene ambiguous. The germline CDR1 and CDR2 sequences are GTSNPN and SVGIG (reference sequence). Trimming cost V 2 bases and J 5 bases, with 7 bases left between them. This CDR3 region has 13 residues.

The rearrangement joins TRBV2 to TRBJ1-6; D is unclear. Trimming took 11 bases from V and 5 from J, leaving 19 bases between them. The CDR3 is 15 residues long. Looked up from germline, CDR1 is SNHLY and CDR2 is FYNNEI. The CDR3: CASLSGRPNNSPLHF. In nucleotides, the CDR3 is TGTGCCTCCCTAAGCGGCAGACCTAATAATTCACCCCTCCACTTT. Using reference TRBV2 and TRBJ1-6 for the parts outside the CDR3, the full variable domain is EPEVTQTPSHQVTQMGQEVILRCVPISNHLYFYWYRQILGQKVEFLVSFYNNEISEKSEIFDDQFSVERPDGSNFTLKIRSTKLEDSAMYFCASLSGRPNNSPLHFGNGTRLTVT.

The CDR3 coding sequence is TGTGCCAGCAGCCCTGGTGGAATACCCGGGGATACGCAGTATTTT. Translating gives CASSPGGIPGDTQYF. This chain connects TRBV5-4 to TRBJ2-3, with D uncertain. CDR3 length equals 15 residues. The germline V gene encodes CDR1 SGHNT and CDR2 YYREEE (reference sequence). V dropped 4 bases and J dropped 6 bases, with 18 bases sitting between them.